Following are 32 T cell receptor beta chains from one sample sequenced in a study of cytomegalovirus exposure and HLA in healthy donors. PCR was performed using 60 Vbeta and 13 Jbeta primers. Assay: immunoSEQ multiplex PCR; the TCRdb copy retains only in-frame clones and omits some. The repertoire holds roughly 100,000 clones, with approximately 72% as singletons. Sequenced: PBMCs. The receptors here all came from a man between 18 and 35 years old in good health and CMV-seropositive.

The rearrangement links TRBV10-2 to TRBJ2-1; weak D call: TRBD2 (6 bases). In germline, CDR1 is WSHSY, CDR2 SAAADI. V was cut by 8 bases and J by 4 bases, with 15 bases left in between. The CDR3 totals 14 residues. CDR3: CASSPGDQYNEQFF. CDR3 bases: TGCGCCAGCTCCCCGGGGGACCAATACAATGAGCAGTTCTTC.

This sequence joins TRBV5-6 and TRBJ2-5; D is ambiguous. This CDR3 has 13 amino acids. Germline CDR1 reads SGHDT; CDR2 reads YYEEEE. Trimming took 4 bases from V and 7 from J, leaving 14 bases between them. As DNA, the CDR3 is TGTGCCAGCAGCCCCGCCGGAGACGCGACCCAGTACTTC. Protein product: CASSPAGDATQYF.

The gene calls are TRBV6-1 and TRBJ2-7, with TRBD1 identical over 10 bases. The junction had 7 bases not matched to a gene; V was cut back by 4 bases and J by 4 bases. The germline V gene encodes CDR1 MNHNS and CDR2 SASEGT. There are 15 residues in the CDR3. The CDR3 coding sequence is TGTGCCAGCAGTGGGGGACAGGGGTGGAAGTACGAGCAGTACTTC. Translation gives CASSGGQGWKYEQYF.

The chain is built from TRBV5-4 and TRBJ1-1; D uncertain. The CDR3 has 13 residues. Germline CDR1 reads SGHNT; CDR2 reads YYREEE (reference sequence). The V gene lost 4 bases and the J gene lost 5 bases, with 12 bases spanning the gap. This CDR3 is CASSRMFGTEAFF. The CDR3 DNA sequence: TGTGCCAGCAGCCGGATGTTCGGGACTGAAGCTTTCTTT.

The chain links TRBV7-8 to TRBJ2-7, with D unclear. The CDR3 length is 15 residues. Per the germline V gene, CDR1 is SGHVS and CDR2 is FQNEAQ. V was pared by 1 base and J by 1 base, with 11 bases between. CDR3: CASSLEMTPSYEQYF. As DNA, the CDR3 is TGTGCCAGCAGCTTAGAGATGACACCTTCCTACGAGCAGTACTTC.

CDR3 residues: CASSLRDSPSYEQYF. CDR3 nucleotide sequence: TGTGCCAGCAGCTTACGTGACTCGCCATCCTACGAGCAGTACTTC. The chain has TRBV7-8 and TRBJ2-7; D unclear. CDR3 length: 15 residues. CDR1 and CDR2 from the germline V gene are SGHVS and FQNEAQ. V dropped 2 bases and J dropped 1 base, with 12 bases sitting between them.

The chain has TRBV6-5 and TRBJ1-2, with 12 bases aligning to TRBD1. Trimming removed 6 bases from V and 5 bases from J; junction bases left unmatched: 7. Germline loops: CDR1 MNHEY, CDR2 SVGAGI. The CDR3 is 15 residues long. CDR3 protein: CASSSGTGGSYGYTF. CDR3 in DNA: TGTGCCAGCAGCTCCGGGACAGGGGGCTCTTATGGCTACACCTTC.

The gene calls are TRBV2 and TRBJ2-1; TRBD2 is a possible D gene (5 bases). CDR1 is SNHLY and CDR2 is FYNNEI in the germline V gene. Trimming took 0 bases from V and 8 from J, leaving 14 bases between them. CDR3 length: 15 residues. The CDR3 is CASSEASLGKDEQFF. DNA of the CDR3: TGTGCCAGCAGTGAAGCAAGTCTCGGGAAGGATGAGCAGTTCTTC.

Concerning this clone itself: As the CDR3 is not closed by the conserved phenylalanine or tryptophan, this likely results from a read error. The V gene is TRBV4-2, the J gene TRBJ1-1; 8 positions agree with TRBD1. The germline CDR1 and CDR2 sequences are LGHNA and YNFKEQ. V lost 2 bases, J lost 4 bases, and 6 bases stayed unmatched. CDR3 length equals 15 residues. CDR3 sequence reads: CASSQQQGASTEAFV. The CDR3 DNA reads TGTGCCAGCAGCCAACAGCAGGGGGCTAGCACTGAAGCTTTCGTT.

This chain connects TRBV5-1 to TRBJ1-2; a weak D match, TRBD1 (5 bases). The CDR3 runs 14 residues. Germline CDR1 and CDR2: SGHRS and YFSETQ. V was shortened by 6 bases and J by 5 bases, with 17 bases between the two germline ends. CDR3 amino acids: CASKFVGANYGYTF. Written as DNA, the CDR3 is TGCGCCAGCAAGTTTGTAGGGGCGAATTATGGCTACACCTTC.

J is TRBJ2-7 and V is TRBV4-2; D possibly corresponds to TRBD1 (6 bases). V was trimmed by 1 base and J by 6 bases, leaving 19 bases between them. Germline lookup yields CDR1 LGHNA and CDR2 YNFKEQ. This CDR3 comprises 16 residues. As DNA, the CDR3 is TGTGCCAGCAGCCAAGCGATTGGGGAAGGGGGAGCCGAGCAGTACTTC. Its translation is CASSQAIGEGGAEQYF.

The chain recombines TRBV27 with TRBJ2-2; tentative D call: TRBD2 (5 bases). This CDR3 is built from 14 residues. The V gene lost 2 bases and the J gene lost 2 bases, with 6 bases spanning the gap. CDR1 and CDR2 from the germline V gene are MNHEY and SMNVEV (reference sequence). As DNA, the CDR3 is TGTGCCAGCAGTTTACGGGGTAACACCGGGGAGCTGTTTTTT. Its translation is CASSLRGNTGELFF.

The J gene is TRBJ2-5, the V gene TRBV7-9, with D perhaps TRBD2 (7 bases). CDR1 is SEHNR, CDR2 FQNEAQ, per germline (reference sequence). This CDR3 comprises 16 residues. V was cut by 4 bases and J by 5 bases, with 20 bases left in between. The CDR3 nucleotides read TGTGCCAGCAGCTCCCCCGAGGGGGGGGCCGGGGAGACCCAGTACTTC. Translating gives CASSSPEGGAGETQYF. The whole variable domain, filled in from reference TRBV7-9 and TRBJ2-5, reads DTGVSQNPRHKITKRGQNVTFRCDPISEHNRLYWYRQTLGQGPEFLTYFQNEAQLEKSRLLSDRFSAERPKGSFSTLEIQRTEQGDSAMYLCASSSPEGGAGETQYFGPGTRLLVL.

The rearrangement uses TRBV4-1 and TRBJ1-2; 7 bases are shared with TRBD1. J was trimmed by 7 bases and V by 0 bases; bases with no gene match: 11. The CDR3 is made up of 16 amino acids. CDR1 is MGHRA and CDR2 is YSYEKL in the germline V gene. The CDR3 loop reads CASSQEMRRGHGGYTF. In DNA, the CDR3 is TGCGCCAGCAGCCAAGAAATGAGGAGGGGGCACGGTGGCTACACCTTC.

The chain uses TRBV30 and TRBJ1-1, with D uncertain. CDR3 length: 11 amino acids. Germline V lookup: CDR1 GTSNPN, CDR2 SVGIG (reference sequence). Trimming cost V 0 bases and J 7 bases, with 6 bases left between them. The CDR3 loop is CAWSVLVEAFF. Written as DNA, the CDR3 is TGTGCCTGGAGTGTACTAGTTGAAGCTTTCTTT. Filled out from reference TRBV30 and TRBJ1-1, the complete variable domain reads SQTIHQWPATLVQPVGSPLSLECTVEGTSNPNLYWYRQAAGRGLQLLFYSVGIGQISSEVPQNLSASRPQDRQFILSSKKLLLSDSGFYLCAWSVLVEAFFGQGTRLTVV.

The gene calls are TRBV27 and TRBJ1-1; D remains ambiguous. Trimming took 6 bases from V and 0 from J, leaving 14 bases between them. Germline V CDR1 and CDR2: MNHEY, SMNVEV (reference sequence). This CDR3 comprises 15 residues. The CDR3 spells CASSPLRPLNTEAFF. The CDR3 DNA sequence: TGTGCCAGCAGCCCTCTGAGGCCGTTGAACACTGAAGCTTTCTTT.

V is TRBV5-1 and J is TRBJ2-3, with D possibly being TRBD1 (5 bases). Germline V gives CDR1 SGHRS, CDR2 YFSETQ. The V end lost 0 bases, the J end lost 1 base, and 6 bases lay between the germline ends. This CDR3 comprises 14 residues. The CDR3 spells CASSLGQRTDTQYF. CDR3 DNA sequence: TGCGCCAGCAGCTTGGGACAGCGCACAGATACGCAGTATTTT.

The gene calls are TRBV30 and TRBJ1-2, with 7 positions matching TRBD1. The CDR3 contains 14 residues. Looked up from germline, CDR1 is GTSNPN and CDR2 is SVGIG (reference sequence). V shed 5 bases and J 4 bases; nucleotides not matched to a gene: 10. The CDR3 DNA follows: TGTGCCTGGTCGACAGGGATTGGGTTCTATGGCTACACCTTC. This gives the protein CAWSTGIGFYGYTF.

J is TRBJ1-2 and V is TRBV6-5; TRBD1 aligns across 7 bases. The germline V gene has CDR1 MNHEY and CDR2 SVGAGI. Germline trimming cut 6 bases from V and 9 bases from J; bases unmatched to any gene: 13. The CDR3 consists of 14 residues. In nucleotides, the CDR3 is TGTGCCAGCAGAGAGGACAGGACCGGAATTAGCTACACCTTC. As protein: CASREDRTGISYTF.

The V gene is TRBV19, the J gene TRBJ2-3; 7 bases match TRBD1. The CDR3 contains 14 residues. The germline gives CDR1 LNHDA, CDR2 SQIVND (reference sequence). V shed 4 bases and J 4 bases; nucleotides not matched to a gene: 5. CDR3 bases: TGTGCCAGTAGTACGACAGGGTCAGCAGATACGCAGTATTTT. Its protein product is CASSTTGSADTQYF.

This chain links TRBV27 with TRBJ2-7; no clear D. Germline assignment: CDR1 MNHEY and CDR2 SMNVEV (reference sequence). V was shortened by 2 bases and J by 4 bases, with 3 bases between the two germline ends. The CDR3 is 11 residues long. The CDR3 here is CASSLRYEQYF. The CDR3 nucleotides are TGTGCCAGCAGTTTACGGTACGAGCAGTACTTC.

The chain carries TRBV28 and TRBJ1-2; 11 bases match TRBD1. V gave up 2 bases and J gave up 8 bases; unmatched junction bases: 4. The CDR3 extends over 14 amino acids. CDR1 MDHEN and CDR2 SYDVKM come from the germline V gene. In DNA form, the CDR3 reads TGTGCCAGCAGTTTAAGGGGACAGGGGGGCGGCTACACCTTC. Protein sequence: CASSLRGQGGGYTF.

This clone was picked up a small number of times. The J gene is TRBJ2-3, the V gene TRBV28, with D uncertain. Germline V CDR1 and CDR2: MDHEN, SYDVKM. This CDR3 spans 12 amino acids. V was cut by 1 base and J by 6 bases, with 5 bases left in between. The CDR3, as DNA: TGTGCCAGCAGTTTATTGAGGGATACGCAGTATTTT. Residues: CASSLLRDTQYF.

The rearrangement uses TRBV28 and TRBJ1-6; weak D call: TRBD1 (6 bases). V lost 2 bases and J lost 10, with 12 bases in between. CDR1 and CDR2 (germline): MDHEN, SYDVKM. This CDR3 is built from 14 residues. CDR3 region: CASSLAGEWSPLHF. Here the CDR3 DNA reads TGTGCCAGCAGTTTAGCAGGGGAATGGTCACCCCTCCACTTT.

This rearrangement joins TRBV10-1 to TRBJ1-5, with a weak D call TRBD1 (5 bases). This CDR3 is built from 12 residues. Germline V CDR1 and CDR2: WNHNN, SYGVQD (reference sequence). Trimming shortened V by 4 bases and J by 7 bases, and 8 bases separated the two germline ends. The chain's CDR3 is CASSARGQPQHF. CDR3 sequence (DNA): TGCGCCAGCAGTGCCCGGGGGCAGCCCCAGCATTTT.

Here the CDR3 DNA reads TGTGCCAGCAGCTTACAGTCCATGAACACTGAAGCTTTCTTT. Translation: CASSLQSMNTEAFF. This rearrangement joins TRBV11-2 to TRBJ1-1; no definite D call. The CDR3 is 14 amino acids. The V and J ends lost 2 bases and 0 bases respectively, with 7 bases between them. Germline CDR1 and CDR2: SGHAT and FQNNGV. Complete variable domain (other parts from reference TRBV11-2 and TRBJ1-1): EAGVAQSPRYKIIEKRQSVAFWCNPISGHATLYWYQQILGQGPKLLIQFQNNGVVDDSQLPKDRFSAERLKGVDSTLKIQPAKLEDSAVYLCASSLQSMNTEAFFGQGTRLTVV.

CDR3 loop: CASSPDRTSYEQYF. CDR3 nucleotide sequence: TGTGCCAGCAGCCCCGACAGGACTTCCTACGAGCAGTACTTC. The rearrangement links TRBV11-2 to TRBJ2-7; a possible D gene is TRBD1 (6 bases). The V gene lost 5 bases and the J gene lost 1 base, with 12 bases spanning the gap. This CDR3 is built from 14 residues. The germline CDR1 and CDR2 sequences are SGHAT and FQNNGV.

This chain joins TRBV29-1 and TRBJ1-2, with TRBD1 matching over 9 bases. V trimming: 6 bases; J trimming: 4 bases; junction bases outside the gene matches: 9. The CDR3 spans 14 residues. Germline V gene data show CDR1 as SQVTM and CDR2 as ANQGSEA. This chain's CDR3 is CSVTGGQGGYGYTF. DNA for the CDR3: TGCAGCGTGACGGGGGGACAGGGCGGCTATGGCTACACCTTC.

This clone was counted a few times. For the CDR3, the DNA is TGTGCCAGCAGCCTTATCTGGAGCGGGGGGGACAATGAGCAGTTCTTC. Encoded protein: CASSLIWSGGDNEQFF. The chain recombines TRBV13 with TRBJ2-1; TRBD2 aligns across 10 bases. The CDR3 runs to 16 residues. Germline loops: CDR1 PRHDT, CDR2 FYEKMQ (reference sequence). Losses at the gene ends were 5 bases for V and 5 bases for J; bases not matched to a gene: 9. Combining the CDR3 with reference TRBV13 and TRBJ2-1 gives the whole variable domain AAGVIQSPRHLIKEKRETATLKCYPIPRHDTVYWYQQGPGQDPQFLISFYEKMQSDKGSIPDRFSAQQFSDYHSELNMSSLELGDSALYFCASSLIWSGGDNEQFFGPGTRLTVL.

This clone was observed a handful of times. This CDR3 reads CASWANQPQHF. CDR3 bases: TGTGCCAGCTGGGCCAATCAGCCCCAGCATTTT. The V and J genes are TRBV6-1 and TRBJ1-5; D remains unclear. V dropped 8 bases and J dropped 3 bases, with 5 bases sitting between them. There are 11 residues in the CDR3. Germline assignment: CDR1 MNHNS and CDR2 SASEGT.

This clone was seen a single time. The J gene is TRBJ2-7, the V gene TRBV28, with TRBD1 matching 9 bases. From germline, CDR1 is MDHEN and CDR2 SYDVKM. The CDR3 sequence is 18 residues long. V lost 5 bases, J lost 3 bases, and 17 bases stayed unmatched. CDR3 nucleotide sequence: TGTGCCAGCAGTCCTATCACACCTGGGACAGGGAAAAACTACGAGCAGTACTTC. Its protein product is CASSPITPGTGKNYEQYF.

The chain uses TRBV27 and TRBJ2-1; TRBD2 aligns across 8 bases. CDR3 length equals 11 residues. Germline V lookup: CDR1 MNHEY, CDR2 SMNVEV (reference sequence). CDR3 protein: CVSGGNNEQFF. DNA of the CDR3: TGTGTGAGCGGGGGTAACAATGAGCAGTTCTTC.